This is a list of T cell receptor beta chains from one sample in a study of T cells in Graves' hyperthyroidism and ophthalmopathy. TCRdb independently ran MiXCR on the multiplex PCR reads; one entry per CDR3 protein. The data contain 600,000 to 900,000 distinct CDR3 sequences, approximately 16% of them singletons. The sequencing sample was made of blood. The origin of the receptors is a man aged 18 to 35 with Graves' hyperthyroidism. Both conserved end residues are part of each CDR3. D genes are given only for firm matches. The listing skips clone size in some rows; elsewhere it reads once, few, many or a size class.

CDR3: CASSPLAALREQYF; DNA: TGCGCCAGCAGTCCCCTAGCAGCGCTACGCGAGCAGTACTTC; D: -; V: TRBV10-2; J: TRBJ2-7; size: -
CDR3: CASSRSGVSYNEQFF; DNA: TGTGCCAGCAGCCGAAGCGGGGTATCCTACAATGAGCAGTTCTTC; D: TRBD2; V: TRBV9; J: TRBJ2-1; size: -
CDR3: CASSLTSGSIYEQYF; DNA: TGTGCCAGCAGTCTGACTAGCGGGAGTATCTACGAGCAGTACTTC; D: TRBD2; V: TRBV27; J: TRBJ2-7; size: -
CDR3: CASSSGTGRAGELFF; DNA: TGTGCCAGCAGTTCGGGGACAGGGCGGGCCGGGGAGCTGTTTTTT; D: TRBD1; V: TRBV28; J: TRBJ2-2; size: once
CDR3: CASSSSRDGNEQFF; DNA: TGTGCCAGCAGCTCAAGCCGGGACGGCAATGAGCAGTTCTTC; D: -; V: TRBV7-9; J: TRBJ2-1; size: few
CDR3: CASSLDLRTDNSPLHF; DNA: TGTGCCAGCAGCTTAGATCTGAGGACAGATAATTCACCCCTCCACTTT; D: -; V: TRBV11-2; J: TRBJ1-6; size: many
CDR3: CASSPPGASYEQYF; DNA: TGTGCCAGTAGTCCCCCCGGGGCCAGCTACGAGCAGTACTTC; D: -; V: TRBV19; J: TRBJ2-7; size: many
CDR3: CASSPRQRTDTQYF; DNA: TGTGCCAGCAGCCCGCGGCAGCGCACAGATACGCAGTATTTT; D: -; V: TRBV9; J: TRBJ2-3; size: -
CDR3: CAWKQGGGEKLFF; DNA: TGTGCCTGGAAACAGGGAGGAGGTGAAAAACTGTTTTTT; D: -; V: TRBV30; J: TRBJ1-4; size: few
CDR3: CASRDRVQETQYF; DNA: TGTGCCAGCAGAGACAGGGTACAAGAGACCCAGTACTTC; D: TRBD1; V: TRBV6-1; J: TRBJ2-5; size: many
CDR3: CSARDAGSDTQYF; DNA: TGCAGTGCTAGAGATGCGGGATCAGATACGCAGTATTTT; D: -; V: TRBV20-1; J: TRBJ2-3; size: -
CDR3: CASIVRNNYGYTF; DNA: TGTGCCAGCATTGTGAGGAACAACTATGGCTACACCTTC; D: -; V: TRBV2; J: TRBJ1-2; size: many
CDR3: CASSARGKGNEQFF; DNA: TGTGCCAGCAGCGCCCGAGGTAAGGGCAATGAGCAGTTCTTC; D: -; V: TRBV11-3; J: TRBJ2-1; size: many
CDR3: CAISRDRGSYNEQFF; DNA: TGTGCCATCAGTAGGGACAGGGGTTCCTACAATGAGCAGTTCTTC; D: TRBD1; V: TRBV10-3; J: TRBJ2-1; size: many
CDR3: CASSQWASDEWETQYF; DNA: TGTGCCAGCAGCCAGTGGGCCTCGGACGAATGGGAGACCCAGTACTTC; D: -; V: TRBV5-4; J: TRBJ2-5; size: -
CDR3: CASSQAAGGTNEQFF; DNA: TGTGCCAGCAGCCAAGCGGCGGGAGGGACCAATGAGCAGTTCTTC; D: TRBD2; V: TRBV3-1; J: TRBJ2-1; size: few
CDR3: CASSFRVRQPQHF; DNA: TGTGCCAGCAGTTTTCGGGTGCGGCAGCCCCAGCATTTT; D: -; V: TRBV27; J: TRBJ1-5; size: -
CDR3: CASSEQEGTQYF; DNA: TGTGCCAGCAGTGAACAGGAAGGGACGCAGTATTTT; D: -; V: TRBV2; J: TRBJ2-3; size: many
CDR3: CASSYRGRDKEAFF; DNA: TGTGCCAGCAGTTACAGGGGTCGCGACAAAGAAGCTTTCTTT; D: TRBD1; V: TRBV27; J: TRBJ1-1; size: many
CDR3: CSVLQIGSYEQYF; DNA: TGCAGCGTCCTACAGATAGGCTCCTACGAGCAGTACTTC; D: -; V: TRBV29-1; J: TRBJ2-7; size: many
CDR3: CASSLGFSSTDTQYF; DNA: TGTGCCAGCTCCTTGGGGTTTTCCAGCACAGATACGCAGTATTTT; D: -; V: TRBV18; J: TRBJ2-3; size: -
CDR3: CASSPSSIAEQFF; DNA: TGTGCCAGCAGCCCCTCGAGTATTGCTGAGCAGTTCTTC; D: -; V: TRBV3-1; J: TRBJ2-1; size: many
CDR3: CASSLVSKLDGYTF; DNA: TGCGCCAGCAGCTTGGTCAGTAAACTCGATGGCTACACCTTC; D: -; V: TRBV5-1; J: TRBJ1-2; size: few
CDR3: CASSSGLAVNNEQFF; DNA: TGTGCCAGCAGCTCGGGACTAGCGGTGAACAATGAGCAGTTCTTC; D: TRBD2; V: TRBV11-1; J: TRBJ2-1; size: many
CDR3: CASSPMGLAGGSSYEQYF; DNA: TGCGCCAGCAGCCCGATGGGACTAGCGGGAGGGTCCTCCTACGAGCAGTACTTC; D: TRBD2; V: TRBV4-1; J: TRBJ2-7; size: -
CDR3: CASSPTPGLTTYEQYF; DNA: TGTGCCAGCAGCCCAACCCCGGGACTCACGACCTACGAGCAGTACTTC; D: -; V: TRBV5-8; J: TRBJ2-7; size: few
CDR3: CASSLSLTTGYGYTF; DNA: TGTGCCAGCAGTTTATCCCTCACGACAGGTTATGGCTACACCTTC; D: -; V: TRBV28; J: TRBJ1-2; size: -
CDR3: CASSRRGGNSPLHF; DNA: TGCGCCAGCAGCCGAAGGGGGGGGAATTCACCCCTCCACTTT; D: -; V: TRBV4-1; J: TRBJ1-6; size: -
CDR3: CASSLRGVSGNTIYF; DNA: TGTGCCAGCAGCTTGCGAGGGGTATCTGGAAACACCATATATTTT; D: -; V: TRBV5-6; J: TRBJ1-3; size: few
CDR3: CASTEGMNTEAFF; DNA: TGTGCCAGCACCGAGGGGATGAACACTGAAGCTTTCTTT; D: -; V: TRBV12-3/TRBV12-4; J: TRBJ1-1; size: few
CDR3: CSAKTDQSTEAFF; DNA: TGCAGTGCTAAGACGGACCAGAGCACTGAAGCTTTCTTT; D: -; V: TRBV20-1; J: TRBJ1-1; size: many
CDR3: CSAIGAEEQPQHF; DNA: TGCAGTGCTATAGGGGCGGAGGAGCAGCCCCAGCATTTT; D: -; V: TRBV20-1; J: TRBJ1-5; size: many
CDR3: CSALRVDLNEQFF; DNA: TGCAGCGCCCTCAGAGTGGACCTCAACGAGCAGTTCTTC; D: -; V: TRBV29-1; J: TRBJ2-1; size: few
CDR3: CASSLGGPTRAHGYTF; DNA: TGTGCCAGCAGCTTAGGCGGACCGACAAGGGCACATGGCTACACCTTC; D: -; V: TRBV7-9; J: TRBJ1-2; size: few
CDR3: CSVDGQGATGELFF; DNA: TGCAGCGTTGATGGACAGGGGGCGACCGGGGAGCTGTTTTTT; D: TRBD1; V: TRBV29-1; J: TRBJ2-2; size: -
CDR3: CASSFRGTEQFF; DNA: TGTGCCAGTAGTTTCAGGGGAACTGAGCAGTTCTTC; D: -; V: TRBV19; J: TRBJ2-1; size: few
CDR3: CASSPTLGLAGGEQFF; DNA: TGCGCCAGCAGCCCGACATTAGGACTAGCGGGAGGGGAGCAGTTCTTC; D: TRBD2; V: TRBV4-1; J: TRBJ2-1; size: -
CDR3: CASSLANSGSYNEQFF; DNA: TGCGCCAGCAGCTTGGCCAATAGCGGGTCCTACAATGAGCAGTTCTTC; D: TRBD2; V: TRBV5-1; J: TRBJ2-1; size: -
CDR3: CAISQSSHQPQHF; DNA: TGTGCCATCAGTCAGAGTTCCCATCAGCCCCAGCATTTT; D: -; V: TRBV10-3; J: TRBJ1-5; size: few
CDR3: CAISESTELYNEQFF; DNA: TGTGCCATCAGTGAGTCGACAGAATTATACAATGAGCAGTTCTTC; D: -; V: TRBV10-3; J: TRBJ2-1; size: few
CDR3: CSASGTAGYTF; DNA: TGCAGTGCCTCCGGGACGGCTGGCTACACCTTC; D: -; V: TRBV20-1; J: TRBJ1-2; size: few
CDR3: CASIPFDTDTQYF; DNA: TGTGCCAGCATCCCCTTCGACACAGATACGCAGTATTTT; D: -; V: TRBV5-5; J: TRBJ2-3; size: -
CDR3: CASSPQLGSYYGYTF; DNA: TGTGCCAGCAGCCCTCAACTTGGCAGCTACTATGGCTACACCTTC; D: -; V: TRBV12-3/TRBV12-4; J: TRBJ1-2; size: many
CDR3: CASSLNLGSDTQYF; DNA: TGTGCCAGCAGCCTAAATCTGGGTTCAGATACGCAGTATTTT; D: -; V: TRBV7-2; J: TRBJ2-3; size: many
CDR3: CSARGVAYTGELFF; DNA: TGCAGTGCTAGAGGGGTAGCTTACACCGGGGAGCTGTTTTTT; D: -; V: TRBV20-1; J: TRBJ2-2; size: -
CDR3: CASSLSTSGKDTGELFF; DNA: TGTGCCAGCAGCCTCTCTACTAGCGGGAAGGACACCGGGGAGCTGTTTTTT; D: TRBD2; V: TRBV3-1; J: TRBJ2-2; size: many
CDR3: CSALEGVIETDTQYF; DNA: TGCAGTGCCCTGGAGGGGGTAATAGAAACAGATACGCAGTATTTT; D: -; V: TRBV20-1; J: TRBJ2-3; size: -
CDR3: CASSEGRGWETQYF; DNA: TGTGCCAGCAGTGAGGGGAGGGGCTGGGAGACCCAGTACTTC; D: TRBD2; V: TRBV25-1; J: TRBJ2-5; size: -
CDR3: CASSLRRDSLLINEQFF; DNA: TGTGCCAGCAGTTTAAGGCGGGACAGCCTTTTAATCAATGAGCAGTTCTTC; D: -; V: TRBV12-3/TRBV12-4; J: TRBJ2-1; size: many
CDR3: CSGTLEGAHETQYF; DNA: TGCAGCGGCACGCTGGAGGGGGCGCATGAGACCCAGTACTTC; D: -; V: TRBV29-1; J: TRBJ2-5; size: -
CDR3: CASSQGQRTMETQYF; DNA: TGTGCCAGCAGCCAAGGCCAGCGTACGATGGAGACCCAGTACTTC; D: -; V: TRBV3-1; J: TRBJ2-5; size: few
CDR3: CASSYLHLAKNIQYF; DNA: TGTGCCAGCAGCTACCTACACTTAGCCAAAAACATTCAGTACTTC; D: -; V: TRBV7-2; J: TRBJ2-4; size: many
CDR3: CAWRTLLLSTPGDTEAFF; DNA: TGTGCCTGGAGGACGTTGCTGCTTTCCACCCCCGGGGACACTGAAGCTTTCTTT; D: -; V: TRBV30; J: TRBJ1-1; size: many